The 8 T cell receptor beta chains presented below share a single source sample, sequenced in a study of regulatory T cells in long-lasting Graves disease. Time point in this sample: persistent/refractory GD, antithyroid drugs over 5 years with positive TRAb. Extracted RNA from PBMCs served as the source of the TCR library. Libraries of TCR beta came from iRepertoire HTBI primers plus Arm-PCR of CDR3 regions. TCRdb passed the multiplex PCR reads through MiXCR, listing each CDR3 protein once. The sample carries 400,000 to 500,000 distinct CDR3 sequences, 20% to 25% recorded once. Here the sequenced sample was peripheral blood mononuclear cells (PBMCs), taken when the disease was refractory, from a patient treated with antithyroid drugs. Receptors were obtained from a female donor with Graves disease.

The table lists this clonotype with a few counts. The CDR3 DNA reads as TGTGCCAGCAGATTTAGTACCACCCTGAGGGATGAGCAGTTCTTC. It specifies CASRFSTTLRDEQFF. The V call is TRBV28, the J call TRBJ2-1; tentatively, D is TRBD2 (5 bases). Germline V gives CDR1 MDHEN, CDR2 SYDVKM. The CDR3 contains 15 residues. Trimming removed 6 bases from V and 8 bases from J, with 20 bases in between.

This clonotype was seen a few times. This chain uses TRBV7-8 with TRBJ1-5; a possible D gene is TRBD1 (5 bases). V lost 4 bases and J 6 bases, leaving 16 bases between the germline ends. The CDR3 spans 15 residues. CDR1 and CDR2 (germline): SGHVS, FQNEAQ. CDR3 loop: CASSSQGEATQPQHF. The CDR3 nucleotides read TGTGCCAGCAGCTCCCAGGGCGAGGCCACTCAGCCCCAGCATTTT.

This clonotype was found many times. The DNA for the CDR3 is TGTGCCAGTAGTGCCCAAGGGTGGGCCATGGAGACCCAGTACTTC. Protein product: CASSAQGWAMETQYF. The V gene is TRBV19, the J gene TRBJ2-5; the D is unclear. V was clipped by 5 bases and J by 5 bases, with 18 bases between them. CDR1 and CDR2 from the germline V gene are LNHDA and SQIVND (reference sequence). This CDR3 contains 15 residues. Full variable domain (rest looked up from reference TRBV19 and TRBJ2-5): DGGITQSPKYLFRKEGQNVTLSCEQNLNHDAMYWYRQDPGQGLRLIYYSQIVNDFQKGDIAEGYSVSREKKESFPLTVTSAQKNPTAFYLCASSAQGWAMETQYFGPGTRLLVL.

This clonotype showed up just a few times. V is TRBV5-1 and J is TRBJ2-2; either TRBD1 or TRBD2 may fit D (5 bases each). V lost 5 bases and J 2 bases, leaving 16 bases between the germline ends. CDR1 and CDR2 (germline): SGHRS, YFSETQ. CDR3 length: 16 residues. The CDR3 is CASSNWGRGNTGELFF. CDR3 nucleotides: TGCGCCAGCAGTAACTGGGGACGGGGAAACACCGGGGAGCTGTTTTTT.

This clonotype was seen a few times. V usage is TRBV7-9 and J usage is TRBJ1-4; D remains unclear. Deletions cut 5 bases from V and 8 bases from J, with 9 bases between. CDR1 and CDR2 from the germline V gene are SEHNR and FQNEAQ (reference sequence). The CDR3 runs 12 residues. The CDR3 loop is CASSRAVEKLFF. The CDR3 nucleotides read TGTGCCAGCAGCCGCGCAGTCGAAAAACTGTTTTTT.

This clonotype showed up many times. CDR3 sequence (DNA): TGTGCCAGCGGTAGGGAGCGAAATCAGCCCCAGCATTTT. Translating it yields CASGRERNQPQHF. The V gene is TRBV6-1, the J gene TRBJ1-5; no clear D gene. With 8 bases removed from V and 4 bases from J, the gap between germline ends came to 12 bases. The CDR3 runs to 13 residues. The germline V gene encodes CDR1 MNHNS and CDR2 SASEGT.

This clonotype was observed many times. The gene calls are TRBV7-2 and TRBJ2-5; D possibly corresponds to TRBD1 (6 bases). Germline V CDR1 and CDR2: SGHTA, FQGNSA. The CDR3 consists of 14 residues. Trimming shortened V by 1 base and J by 5 bases, and 11 bases separated the two germline ends. The DNA of the CDR3 is TGTGCCAGCAGCTTAGTTGGGGGCCGGGAGACCCAGTACTTC. Translation: CASSLVGGRETQYF. Full variable domain (rest looked up from reference TRBV7-2 and TRBJ2-5): GAGVSQSPSNKVTEKGKDVELRCDPISGHTALYWYRQSLGQGLEFLIYFQGNSAPDKSGLPSDRFSAERTGGSVSTLTIQRTQQEDSAVYLCASSLVGGRETQYFGPGTRLLVL.

This clonotype occurred many times. This sequence joins TRBV7-9 and TRBJ2-5; TRBD1 aligns across 7 bases. The CDR3 contains 15 residues. From germline, CDR1 is SEHNR and CDR2 FQNEAQ (reference sequence). Trimming at V came to 1 base and at J to 2 bases, leaving 4 bases not matched to a gene. In DNA form, the CDR3 reads TGTGCCAGCAGCTTAGACAGGGGAGAGCAAGAGACCCAGTACTTC. It translates to CASSLDRGEQETQYF.